This T cell receptor beta chain is drawn from a study of blood T cell repertoires in COVID-19. V shed 2 bases and J shed 4 bases, with 10 bases lying between them. Germline lookup yields CDR1 MNHEY and CDR2 SMNVEV (reference sequence). This CDR3 has 14 residues. Generated by immunoSEQ multiplex PCR, the TCRdb table keeps only in-frame clones and is missing some. The sample lists approximately 170,000 clones, 70% to 90% seen once, with about 1.2% in the top ten. The J gene is TRBJ2-3, the V gene TRBV27, with D perhaps matching TRBD1 (7 bases). Sequenced sample: peripheral blood. This TCR was sampled from a man aged 60-69 years who had recovered from COVID-19. CDR3 amino acids: CASSLGGGSDTQYF. The CDR3, as DNA: TGTGCCAGCAGTTTAGGAGGGGGCTCAGATACGCAGTATTTT.